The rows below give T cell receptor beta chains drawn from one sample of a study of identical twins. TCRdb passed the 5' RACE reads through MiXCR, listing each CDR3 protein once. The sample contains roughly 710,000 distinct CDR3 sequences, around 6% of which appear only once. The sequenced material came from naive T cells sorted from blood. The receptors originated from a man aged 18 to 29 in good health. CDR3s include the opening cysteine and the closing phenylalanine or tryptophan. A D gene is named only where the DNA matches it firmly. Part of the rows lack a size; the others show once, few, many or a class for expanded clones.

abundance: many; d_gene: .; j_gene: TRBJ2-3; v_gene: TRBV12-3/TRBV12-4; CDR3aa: CASRDPVFTDTQYF; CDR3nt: TGTGCCAGCCGCGACCCCGTTTTCACAGATACGCAGTATTTT
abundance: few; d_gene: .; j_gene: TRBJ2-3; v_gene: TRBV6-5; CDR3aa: CASLSPEGQNF; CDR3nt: TGTGCCAGCCTTTCGCCGGAGGGTCAGAATTTT
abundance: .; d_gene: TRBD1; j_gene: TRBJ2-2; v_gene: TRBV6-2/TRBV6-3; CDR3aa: CASSYLQGGTGELFF; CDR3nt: TGTGCCAGCAGTTATCTACAGGGGGGAACCGGGGAGCTGTTTTTT
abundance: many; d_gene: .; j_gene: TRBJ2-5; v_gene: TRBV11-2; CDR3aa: CASRYRGETQYF; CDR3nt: TGTGCCAGCAGGTACCGCGGAGAGACCCAGTACTTC
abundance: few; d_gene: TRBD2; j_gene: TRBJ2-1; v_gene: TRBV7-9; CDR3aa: CASSLSGRATYNEQFF; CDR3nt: TGTGCCAGCAGCCTCAGCGGGAGGGCCACCTACAATGAGCAGTTCTTC
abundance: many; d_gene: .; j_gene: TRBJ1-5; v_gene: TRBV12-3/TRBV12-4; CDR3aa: CASSLTRGMPQHF; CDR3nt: TGTGCCAGCAGTTTAACACGGGGGATGCCCCAGCATTTT
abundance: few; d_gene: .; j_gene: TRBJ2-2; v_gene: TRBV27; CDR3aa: CASNQGVPPNTGELFF; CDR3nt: TGTGCCAGCAATCAAGGGGTCCCGCCGAACACCGGGGAGCTGTTTTTT
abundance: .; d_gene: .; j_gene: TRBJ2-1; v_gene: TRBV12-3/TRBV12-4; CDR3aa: CASSQHGINEQFF; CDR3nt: TGTGCCAGCAGCCAGCACGGAATCAATGAGCAGTTCTTC
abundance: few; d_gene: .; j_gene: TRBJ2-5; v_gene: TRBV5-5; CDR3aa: CASSPWGAEETQYF; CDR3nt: TGTGCCAGCAGCCCCTGGGGGGCCGAAGAGACCCAGTACTTC
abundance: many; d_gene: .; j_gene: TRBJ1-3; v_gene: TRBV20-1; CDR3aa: CSARVKGNSGNTIYF; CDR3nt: TGCAGTGCTAGAGTTAAGGGCAACTCTGGAAACACCATATATTTT